Listed below are T cell receptor beta chains from one sample, sequenced in a study of T cell responses to AZD1222 COVID-19 vaccine. Repertoires were generated with immunoSEQ multiplex PCR, while TCRdb's copy carries only in-frame clones and drops some. The repertoire holds 60,000 to 100,000 clones, with 92% as singletons. Sequences were derived from peripheral blood, sampled on day 0 of MenACWY control vaccination. Receptors originate from an adult in good health. CDR3s include the opening cysteine and the closing phenylalanine or tryptophan. Fields, in order: clone size, V gene, D gene, J gene, CDR3 protein, CDR3 DNA. The D gene is left open where the match is weak. Size is omitted from some rows. Given values are once, few, many or a class for expanded clones.

>NA|TRBV20-1|NA|TRBJ2-7
CSASPRVYYEQYF
TGCAGTGCTAGTCCCAGGGTCTACTACGAGCAGTACTTC
>NA|TRBV2|TRBD1|TRBJ1-2
CASSDSVQGDYGYTF
TGTGCCAGCAGTGATTCGGTACAGGGGGATTATGGCTACACCTTC
>NA|TRBV18|NA|TRBJ2-2
CASSQSRGGELFF
TGTGCCAGCTCTCAATCCAGGGGCGGGGAGCTGTTTTTT
>NA|TRBV6-5|NA|TRBJ2-7
CASNFRGGNEQYF
TGTGCCAGCAATTTCAGGGGAGGCAACGAGCAGTACTTC
>NA|TRBV9|NA|TRBJ1-1
CASSPQGNSEAFF
TGTGCCAGCAGCCCCCAGGGGAACTCTGAAGCTTTCTTT
>NA|TRBV4-3|NA|TRBJ2-2
CASSQERISQGVHGELFF
TGCGCCAGCAGCCAAGAGAGGATCAGCCAGGGCGTTCACGGGGAGCTGTTTTTT
>NA|TRBV4-3|NA|TRBJ2-2
CASSQASLVLGAGELFF
TGCGCCAGCAGCCAAGCCTCACTAGTTTTGGGCGCCGGGGAGCTGTTTTTT
>NA|TRBV3-1/TRBV3-2|NA|TRBJ2-2
CASSQHGANTGELFF
TGTGCCAGCAGCCAACACGGGGCGAACACCGGGGAGCTGTTTTTT
>NA|TRBV5-4|TRBD1|TRBJ1-2
CASSISGTGGRSNYGYTF
TGTGCCAGCAGCATATCCGGGACAGGGGGGAGATCTAACTATGGCTACACCTTC
>NA|TRBV5-1|NA|TRBJ2-5
CASSADQETQYF
TGCGCCAGCAGTGCAGACCAAGAGACCCAGTACTTC
>NA|TRBV7-8|TRBD1|TRBJ2-7
CASSLDRGNYEQYF
TGTGCCAGCAGCTTGGACAGGGGCAACTACGAGCAGTACTTC
>NA|TRBV5-4|NA|TRBJ1-1
CASSPAGGMGTEAFF
TGTGCCAGCAGCCCGGCCGGGGGGATGGGAACTGAAGCTTTCTTT
>NA|TRBV7-2|NA|TRBJ2-5
CASSLGLAEETQYF
TGTGCCAGCAGCTTAGGGCTAGCCGAAGAGACCCAGTACTTC
>NA|TRBV6-2/TRBV6-3|NA|TRBJ1-3
CASSQIPRFSGNTIYF
TGTGCCAGCAGCCAAATCCCCCGATTCTCTGGAAACACCATATATTTT
>NA|TRBV7-8|NA|TRBJ2-5
CASSRDSQETQYF
TGTGCCAGCAGCCGTGACAGCCAAGAGACCCAGTACTTC
>NA|TRBV28|TRBD1|TRBJ2-7
CASSAPGTGTYEQYF
TGTGCCAGCAGTGCCCCCGGGACAGGGACCTACGAGCAGTACTTC
>once|TRBV18|NA|TRBJ2-1
CASSPLGNEQFF
TGTGCCAGCTCACCATTGGGCAATGAGCAGTTCTTC
>NA|TRBV19|NA|TRBJ2-7
CASSIGDKVYEQYF
TGTGCCAGTAGTATCGGGGATAAGGTCTACGAGCAGTACTTC
>NA|TRBV7-9|NA|TRBJ1-4
CASSFLAGNEKLFF
TGTGCCAGCAGCTTCCTGGCGGGAAATGAAAAACTGTTTTTT
>NA|TRBV4-1|NA|TRBJ2-7
CASSQDRGSAYEQYF
TGCGCCAGCAGCCAAGATCGGGGCAGCGCCTACGAGCAGTACTTC